The 27 T cell receptor beta chains below come from one sample, sequenced in a study of T-cell memory formation after mild COVID-19. TCRdb recomputed calls from the 5' RACE reads with MiXCR, one row per CDR3 protein. Of roughly 280,000 distinct CDR3 sequences listed, approximately 8.4% are singletons. Input material: PBMCs or a T cell subset sorted from them (not recorded which). The receptors come from a young man who had mild COVID-19 (a few samples of this study predate the infection). Cell type and time point are not known.

The chain links TRBV6-1 to TRBJ2-2; D ambiguous. This CDR3 is built from 16 residues. Germline assignment: CDR1 MNHNS and CDR2 SASEGT. Trimming left V 2 bases short and J 7 bases short, with 17 bases between. CDR3 sequence: CASSERYPPSGGELFF. The CDR3 DNA follows: TGTGCCAGCAGTGAACGCTACCCCCCGTCGGGCGGGGAGCTGTTTTTT.

This clonotype was seen more than once but under ten times. The chain combines TRBV5-6 with TRBJ1-6; D perhaps matches TRBD1 (5 bases). This CDR3 contains 16 residues. The germline V and J ends were trimmed by 2 bases and 2 bases, with 11 bases remaining between them. Germline V CDR1 and CDR2: SGHDT, YYEEEE. In DNA form, the CDR3 reads TGTGCCAGCAGCTTCCAGAGGGACCCCTATAATTCACCCCTCCACTTT. Translation: CASSFQRDPYNSPLHF.

In its sample, this clonotype was seen a few times. The chain recombines TRBV20-1 with TRBJ2-5, with D perhaps matching TRBD1 (5 bases). Germline values: CDR1 DFQATT, CDR2 SNEGSKA (reference sequence). Trimming shortened V by 2 bases and J by 5 bases, and 9 bases separated the two germline ends. The CDR3 sequence is 12 residues long. The CDR3 coding sequence is TGCAGTGCTAGAAGGGGTACCGAGACCCAGTACTTC. Encoded protein: CSARRGTETQYF.

This clonotype was seen a few times. The rearrangement joins TRBV4-3 to TRBJ1-4, with a tentative D call TRBD1 (5 bases). Trimming removed 2 bases from V and 8 bases from J, with 15 bases in between. Germline CDR1 and CDR2: LGHNA and YSLEER. This CDR3 comprises 15 residues. The CDR3 DNA reads as TGCGCCAGCAGCCAAAGAGGGCAGGGAGTGGAAAAACTGTTTTTT. It is translated as CASSQRGQGVEKLFF.

The chain couples TRBV7-2 to TRBJ2-7; 10 bases fit TRBD1. Trimming took 4 bases from V and 3 from J; bases not matched to a gene: 3. Germline V gene sequence: CDR1 SGHTA, CDR2 FQGNSA. The CDR3 extends over 14 amino acids. The CDR3, as DNA: TGTGCCAGCAGCTCGGGACAGGGGTACTACGAGCAGTACTTC. Amino acids: CASSSGQGYYEQYF.

The CDR3 sequence is CSARGRPTGYGYTF. The CDR3 region has the DNA TGCAGTGCTAGAGGGCGGCCGACAGGCTATGGCTACACCTTC. The chain recombines TRBV20-1 with TRBJ1-2; tentative D call: TRBD1 (6 bases). V dropped 1 base and J dropped 4 bases, with 13 bases sitting between them. From germline, CDR1 is DFQATT and CDR2 SNEGSKA (reference sequence). The CDR3 is made up of 14 amino acids.

At least ten counts were recorded for this clonotype. This chain joins TRBV12-3 or TRBV12-4 and TRBJ2-2; 7 positions match TRBD1. There are 13 residues in the CDR3. Germline trimming cut 5 bases from V and 12 bases from J; bases unmatched to any gene: 9. The DNA for the CDR3 is TGTGCCAGCAGTACCGGGACAGAGGGAAAGCTGTTTTTT. Translation: CASSTGTEGKLFF.

This clonotype was observed at least ten times. This chain links TRBV5-1 with TRBJ2-1; TRBD2 matches 12 bases. This CDR3 comprises 15 residues. Germline CDR1 reads SGHRS; CDR2 reads YFSETQ. Losses at the gene ends were 3 bases for V and 8 bases for J; bases not matched to a gene: 6. The DNA of the CDR3 is TGCGCCAGCAGCTACGGACTAGCGGGGTTAGATGAGCAGTTCTTC. Protein product: CASSYGLAGLDEQFF.

In its sample, this clonotype was seen many times. This rearrangement joins TRBV27 to TRBJ1-2; no clear D. V was trimmed by 0 bases and J by 4 bases, leaving 6 bases between them. CDR3 length: 13 amino acids. Germline V gives CDR1 MNHEY, CDR2 SMNVEV (reference sequence). CDR3 sequence: CASSLSDGYGYTF. Written as DNA, the CDR3 is TGTGCCAGCAGTTTATCTGACGGCTATGGCTACACCTTC.

This clonotype has only a few counts. The V call is TRBV7-2, the J call TRBJ2-3, with 7 bases lining up with TRBD1. With V trimmed by 6 bases and J by 1 base, 13 bases remained unmatched. The CDR3 has 17 residues. Germline V gene data show CDR1 as SGHTA and CDR2 as FQGNSA. The CDR3 sequence: CASSRSPGQAGTDTQYF. CDR3 in DNA: TGTGCCAGCAGTCGATCCCCAGGACAGGCCGGCACAGATACGCAGTATTTT.

This sequence joins TRBV11-2 and TRBJ2-1, with D perhaps assigned TRBD1 or TRBD2 (6 bases each). Germline-derived CDR1 and CDR2 are SGHAT and FQNNGV. This CDR3 contains 16 residues. Trimming cost V 5 bases and J 2 bases, with 16 bases left between them. CDR3 nucleotide sequence: TGTGCCAGCAGCCCGGAGGGGGAGTCCCCCTACAATGAGCAGTTCTTC. Encoded protein: CASSPEGESPYNEQFF.

The DNA for the CDR3 is TGTGCCAGCAGCTTACGGGGGATCCCCTACAATGAGCAGTTCTTC. Translated, it gives CASSLRGIPYNEQFF. The J gene is TRBJ2-1, the V gene TRBV7-2; perhaps TRBD2 as D (6 bases). Germline V gives CDR1 SGHTA, CDR2 FQGNSA. The V end was cut by 2 bases, the J end by 2 bases, with 10 bases between. CDR3 length: 15 amino acids.

This clonotype was counted only a few times. This sequence joins TRBV6-5 and TRBJ2-5; a possible D gene is TRBD1 (5 bases). Per the germline V gene, CDR1 is MNHEY and CDR2 is SVGAGI. Trimming shortened V by 0 bases and J by 5 bases, and 10 bases separated the two germline ends. The CDR3 contains 14 residues. In DNA, the CDR3 is TGTGCCAGCAGTTACTCTAGGGGTTTGGAGACCCAGTACTTC. This sequence encodes CASSYSRGLETQYF.

The table lists this clonotype with many counts. The V call is TRBV6-5, the J call TRBJ2-7; no clear D gene. V shed 0 bases and J shed 2 bases, with 8 bases lying between them. The CDR3 is 14 residues long. Germline-derived CDR1 and CDR2 are MNHEY and SVGAGI. The CDR3 sequence: CASSYSSGTYEQYF. The DNA for the CDR3 is TGTGCCAGCAGTTACTCTTCAGGTACCTACGAGCAGTACTTC.

This clonotype was seen a few times. The chain couples TRBV5-6 to TRBJ2-4; tentative D call: TRBD2 (7 bases). The germline V and J ends were trimmed by 1 base and 3 bases, with 11 bases remaining between them. This CDR3 contains 15 residues. The germline CDR1 and CDR2 sequences are SGHDT and YYEEEE. The CDR3 protein is CASSLRGGGKNIQYF. The CDR3, as DNA: TGTGCCAGCAGCTTGAGGGGGGGCGGCAAAAACATTCAGTACTTC. The entire variable domain, with the rest obtained from reference TRBV5-6 and TRBJ2-4, is as follows: DAGVTQSPTHLIKTRGQQVTLRCSPKSGHDTVSWYQQALGQGPQFIFQYYEEEERQRGNFPDRFSGHQFPNYSSELNVNALLLGDSALYLCASSLRGGGKNIQYFGAGTRLSVL.

This sequence joins TRBV5-5 and TRBJ2-7; possible D gene TRBD2, 5 bases. This CDR3 has 15 residues. V was cut by 3 bases and J by 1 base, with 14 bases left in between. Germline assignment: CDR1 SGHKS and CDR2 YYEKEE (reference sequence). The CDR3 region is CASSYRAPGSYEQYV. As DNA, the CDR3 is TGTGCCAGCAGCTACCGGGCCCCGGGATCCTACGAGCAGTACGTC.

This clonotype came up a few times. The chain joins TRBV7-2 to TRBJ2-6; unclear D gene. The CDR3 runs to 14 residues. Trimming shortened V by 5 bases and J by 0 bases, and 5 bases separated the two germline ends. The germline V gene encodes CDR1 SGHTA and CDR2 FQGNSA. Here the CDR3 reads CASSAISGANVLTF. The CDR3 DNA reads as TGTGCCAGCAGCGCGATCTCTGGGGCCAACGTCCTGACTTTC.

CDR3 sequence reads: CSAPRGTPNTEAFF. As DNA, the CDR3 is TGCAGTGCCCCGAGAGGGACACCGAACACTGAAGCTTTCTTT. The chain carries TRBV20-1 and TRBJ1-1; a weak D match, TRBD1 (6 bases). Deletions cut 6 bases from V and 1 base from J, with 15 bases between. This CDR3 has 14 residues. The germline CDR1 and CDR2 sequences are DFQATT and SNEGSKA (reference sequence).

This clonotype was recorded a few times. The chain uses TRBV7-2 and TRBJ1-1, with D hard to call. CDR1 SGHTA and CDR2 FQGNSA come from the germline V gene. The CDR3 spans 16 residues. Trimming cost V 7 bases and J 0 bases, with 18 bases left between them. The CDR3 nucleotides read TGTGCCAGCACCCGGACGGGCTGGGTCATGAACACTGAAGCTTTCTTT. Translating gives CASTRTGWVMNTEAFF.

This clonotype has ten or more counts. Here the CDR3 DNA reads TGTGCCAGCAGTCTGCTATCACCTAGAGGAGAGCAGTTCTTC. Amino acids: CASSLLSPRGEQFF. The chain employs TRBV12-3 or TRBV12-4 and TRBJ2-1; no clear D gene. The CDR3 has 14 amino acids. V lost 5 bases, J lost 10 bases, and 18 bases lay in between.

The rearrangement joins TRBV14 to TRBJ1-1; no clear D gene. The CDR3 is 14 residues long. CDR1 is SGHDN and CDR2 is FVKESK in the germline V gene. The V and J ends lost 4 bases and 5 bases respectively, with 14 bases between them. CDR3 coding DNA: TGTGCCAGCAGCCCGGGAAGGTATGAGACTGAAGCTTTCTTT. It yields the protein CASSPGRYETEAFF.

This clonotype occurred a few times. The chain couples TRBV5-1 to TRBJ2-3; 8 bases fit TRBD1. Germline values: CDR1 SGHRS, CDR2 YFSETQ. CDR3 size: 15 residues. V dropped 4 bases and J dropped 1; count of bases not matched to a gene: 5. For the CDR3, the DNA is TGCGCCAGCAGCGCCTCGGGACAGGGCACAGATACGCAGTATTTT. As protein: CASSASGQGTDTQYF.

The J gene is TRBJ2-3, the V gene TRBV30; 8 bases are a match to TRBD1. Germline CDR1 is GTSNPN and CDR2 is SVGIG (reference sequence). The CDR3 covers 13 residues. The V gene end was trimmed by 5 bases and the J gene end by 7 bases; junction bases not matched to a gene: 8. The CDR3 loop is CAWSGGGWNTQYF. The DNA for the CDR3 is TGTGCCTGGTCAGGGGGCGGATGGAATACGCAGTATTTT.

This clonotype was found a few times. This CDR3 is CASILSSGGGQETQYF. CDR3 sequence (DNA): TGTGCCAGCATCCTATCCAGCGGGGGCGGCCAAGAGACCCAGTACTTC. The chain couples TRBV7-9 to TRBJ2-5; 8 bases map to TRBD2. In germline, CDR1 is SEHNR, CDR2 FQNEAQ (reference sequence). This CDR3 is built from 16 residues. Trimming cost V 7 bases and J 1 base; bases outside gene matches: 11.

In nucleotides, the CDR3 is TGTGCCATCAGGCAGGGGGATCATATATTCTCTAACTATGGCTACACCTTC. This sequence encodes CAIRQGDHIFSNYGYTF. The rearrangement links TRBV10-3 to TRBJ1-2, with TRBD1 matching over 7 bases. CDR1 is ENHRY and CDR2 is SYGVKD in the germline V gene. The CDR3 is made up of 17 amino acids. V was pared by 6 bases and J by 0 bases, with 13 bases of the junction left unmatched.

The chain combines TRBV4-1 with TRBJ2-3, with D tentatively TRBD2 (6 bases). The ends were cut back, 0 bases at V and 4 bases at J, with 14 bases in the middle. The germline V gene has CDR1 MGHRA and CDR2 YSYEKL. CDR3 size: 16 residues. CDR3 sequence reads: CASSQDPPGGADTQYF. As DNA, the CDR3 is TGCGCCAGCAGCCAAGATCCCCCCGGAGGGGCAGATACGCAGTATTTT.

This clonotype occurred a few times. V usage is TRBV5-1 and J usage is TRBJ2-2; D call uncertain. Germline V gene data show CDR1 as SGHRS and CDR2 as YFSETQ. The ends were cut back, 2 bases at V and 7 bases at J, with 9 bases in the middle. The CDR3 has 13 residues. CDR3 nucleotide sequence: TGCGCCAGCAGCTTAGAGAGAATCGGGGAGCTGTTTTTT. It encodes CASSLERIGELFF.